Listed below are T cell receptor beta chains from one sample, sequenced in a study of T cell responses to AZD1222 COVID-19 vaccine. Only in-frame clones appear in the TCRdb table, and some are missing; sequencing was by immunoSEQ multiplex PCR. The sample lists approximately 100,000 clones, roughly 91% occurring once. This specimen was peripheral blood, taken on day 0 of AZD1222 vaccination. The receptors originated from an adult in good health. CDR3s include the opening cysteine and the closing phenylalanine or tryptophan. A D gene is named only where the DNA matches it firmly. Rows may omit the clone size; those that give it use once, few, many or a size class.

v_gene: TRBV28
d_gene: .
abundance: .
j_gene: TRBJ2-7
CDR3aa: CASSFVLSPYEQYF
CDR3nt: TGTGCCAGCAGTTTTGTTCTAAGCCCCTACGAGCAGTACTTC

v_gene: TRBV15
d_gene: TRBD2
abundance: once
j_gene: TRBJ2-1
CDR3aa: CATSGGLAGGPRNEQFF
CDR3nt: TGTGCCACCAGCGGGGGACTAGCGGGAGGGCCGCGAAATGAGCAGTTCTTC

v_gene: TRBV5-5
d_gene: TRBD2
abundance: .
j_gene: TRBJ2-7
CDR3aa: CASSPITGTSMYEQYF
CDR3nt: TGTGCCAGCAGCCCTATAACCGGGACTAGCATGTACGAGCAGTACTTC

v_gene: TRBV3-1/TRBV3-2
d_gene: .
abundance: .
j_gene: TRBJ2-1
CDR3aa: CASSLGRVGNEQFF
CDR3nt: TGTGCCAGCAGCCTAGGCCGGGTCGGCAATGAGCAGTTCTTC

v_gene: TRBV2
d_gene: .
abundance: .
j_gene: TRBJ2-2
CDR3aa: CASSERANTGELFF
CDR3nt: TGTGCCAGCAGTGAGCGAGCGAACACCGGGGAGCTGTTTTTT

v_gene: TRBV5-4
d_gene: .
abundance: .
j_gene: TRBJ1-6
CDR3aa: CASSLIGNSPLHF
CDR3nt: TGTGCCAGCAGCCTAATCGGGAATTCACCCCTCCACTTT

v_gene: TRBV28
d_gene: .
abundance: .
j_gene: TRBJ2-7
CDR3aa: CASSFSSYEQYF
CDR3nt: TGTGCCAGCAGTTTTAGTTCCTACGAGCAGTACTTC

v_gene: TRBV28
d_gene: TRBD2
abundance: .
j_gene: TRBJ2-1
CDR3aa: CASSSGLSVGEQFF
CDR3nt: TGTGCCAGCAGTTCGGGACTATCCGTGGGTGAGCAGTTCTTC

v_gene: TRBV2
d_gene: TRBD2
abundance: .
j_gene: TRBJ2-7
CDR3aa: CASSEAFGLAGVKEQYF
CDR3nt: TGTGCCAGCAGTGAGGCGTTTGGACTAGCGGGAGTAAAGGAGCAGTACTTC

v_gene: TRBV5-4
d_gene: TRBD1
abundance: .
j_gene: TRBJ1-2
CDR3aa: CASTTVKRTGFRGGYTF
CDR3nt: TGTGCCAGCACCACCGTCAAAAGGACAGGGTTTCGAGGAGGCTACACCTTC

v_gene: TRBV7-2
d_gene: .
abundance: .
j_gene: TRBJ2-7
CDR3aa: CASSLLDSYEQYF
CDR3nt: TGTGCCAGCAGCTTACTAGACTCCTACGAGCAGTACTTC

v_gene: TRBV4-3
d_gene: .
abundance: .
j_gene: TRBJ1-4
CDR3aa: CASSQLTTGGDEKLFF
CDR3nt: TGCGCCAGCAGCCAGCTAACGACAGGCGGGGATGAAAAACTGTTTTTT

v_gene: TRBV28
d_gene: .
abundance: .
j_gene: TRBJ1-1
CDR3aa: CASSLTGRNTEAFF
CDR3nt: TGTGCCAGCAGCCTGACAGGTAGAAACACTGAAGCTTTCTTT

v_gene: TRBV24-1
d_gene: TRBD2
abundance: .
j_gene: TRBJ2-3
CDR3aa: CATSDSGLAGADTQYF
CDR3nt: TGTGCCACCAGTGATTCCGGACTAGCGGGAGCAGATACGCAGTATTTT

v_gene: TRBV5-1
d_gene: TRBD2
abundance: .
j_gene: TRBJ2-1
CDR3aa: CASSVRTSLGEQFF
CDR3nt: TGCGCCAGCAGCGTTCGGACTAGCCTAGGGGAGCAGTTCTTC

v_gene: TRBV5-1
d_gene: TRBD1
abundance: .
j_gene: TRBJ2-2
CDR3aa: CASSRGQVSGELFF
CDR3nt: TGCGCCAGCAGCCGCGGACAGGTCTCCGGGGAGCTGTTTTTT

v_gene: TRBV6-5
d_gene: .
abundance: .
j_gene: TRBJ2-7
CDR3aa: CASSPGTYQGEQYF
CDR3nt: TGTGCCAGCAGTCCCGGGACGTACCAGGGCGAGCAGTACTTC

v_gene: TRBV28
d_gene: .
abundance: .
j_gene: TRBJ1-6
CDR3aa: CASSRMDGFVSPLHF
CDR3nt: TGTGCCAGCAGCCGGATGGACGGGTTTGTGTCACCCCTCCACTTT

v_gene: TRBV19
d_gene: .
abundance: .
j_gene: TRBJ1-5
CDR3aa: CASSRGRDKGKSRHF
CDR3nt: TGTGCCAGTAGTCGTGGGCGGGACAAGGGTAAATCTCGGCATTTT

v_gene: TRBV27
d_gene: .
abundance: once
j_gene: TRBJ1-4
CDR3aa: CASSLSQGEKLFF
CDR3nt: TGTGCCAGCAGTTTAAGTCAGGGTGAAAAACTGTTTTTT

v_gene: TRBV28
d_gene: .
abundance: .
j_gene: TRBJ1-1
CDR3aa: CASSSQLPVNTEAFF
CDR3nt: TGTGCCAGCAGTTCACAGCTCCCTGTGAACACTGAAGCTTTCTTT

v_gene: TRBV28
d_gene: TRBD2
abundance: .
j_gene: TRBJ2-7
CDR3aa: CASSFPRGSGGYEQYF
CDR3nt: TGTGCCAGCAGTTTCCCCCGGGGTAGCGGGGGGTACGAGCAGTACTTC

v_gene: TRBV15
d_gene: TRBD2
abundance: .
j_gene: TRBJ2-3
CDR3aa: CATSPNLAGNTDTQYF
CDR3nt: TGTGCCACCAGCCCCAATCTAGCGGGAAACACAGATACGCAGTATTTT

v_gene: TRBV6-6
d_gene: .
abundance: .
j_gene: TRBJ1-3
CDR3aa: CASSYSSGTGNTIYF
CDR3nt: TGTGCCAGCAGTTACTCGTCCGGGACTGGAAACACCATATATTTT

v_gene: TRBV10-2
d_gene: .
abundance: once
j_gene: TRBJ1-5
CDR3aa: CASSDNWGNQPQHF
CDR3nt: TGCGCCAGCAGTGATAATTGGGGTAATCAGCCCCAGCATTTT

v_gene: TRBV27
d_gene: .
abundance: .
j_gene: TRBJ2-3
CDR3aa: CASSIRRTDTQYF
CDR3nt: TGTGCCAGCAGTATCCGTCGCACAGATACGCAGTATTTT

v_gene: TRBV4-1
d_gene: .
abundance: .
j_gene: TRBJ2-1
CDR3aa: CASSQDWGDSRPNEQFF
CDR3nt: TGCGCCAGCAGCCAAGATTGGGGGGACTCCCGTCCCAATGAGCAGTTCTTC